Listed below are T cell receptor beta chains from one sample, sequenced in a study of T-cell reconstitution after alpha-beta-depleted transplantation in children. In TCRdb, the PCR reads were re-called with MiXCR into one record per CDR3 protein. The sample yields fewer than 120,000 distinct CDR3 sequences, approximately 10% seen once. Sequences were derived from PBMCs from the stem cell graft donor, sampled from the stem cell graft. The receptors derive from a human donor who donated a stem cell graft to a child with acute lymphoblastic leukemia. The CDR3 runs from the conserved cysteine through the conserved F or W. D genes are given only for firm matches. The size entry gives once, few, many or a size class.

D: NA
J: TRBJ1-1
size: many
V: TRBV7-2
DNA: TGTGCCAGCAGCCAAACGCACGGGGATACTGAAGCTTTCTTT
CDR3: CASSQTHGDTEAFF

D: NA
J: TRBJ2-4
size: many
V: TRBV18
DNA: TGTGCCAGCTCACCGATGCTGGTTGACATTCAGTACTTC
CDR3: CASSPMLVDIQYF

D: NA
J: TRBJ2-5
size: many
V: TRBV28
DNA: TGTGCCAGCAGACAGGTTCAAGAGACCCAGTACTTC
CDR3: CASRQVQETQYF

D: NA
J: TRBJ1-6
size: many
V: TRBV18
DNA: TGTGCCGGGGGGGATTCCTATAATTCACCCCTCCACTTT
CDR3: CAGGDSYNSPLHF

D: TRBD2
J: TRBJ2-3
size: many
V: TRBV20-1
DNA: TGCAGTGCCCCTCGGACTAGTGCAGATACGCAGTATTTT
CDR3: CSAPRTSADTQYF

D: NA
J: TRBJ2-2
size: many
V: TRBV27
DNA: TGTGCCAGCCGGTACGGGGGTGTAAGGACCGGGGAGCTGTTTTTT
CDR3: CASRYGGVRTGELFF

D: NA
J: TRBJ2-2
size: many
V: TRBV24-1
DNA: TGTGCCACCAGTGGGGACACCGGGGAGCTGTTTTTT
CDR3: CATSGDTGELFF

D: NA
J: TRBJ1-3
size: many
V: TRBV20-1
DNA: TGCAGTGCTAGAGTGCGCAAAGCTGGAAACACCATATATTTT
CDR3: CSARVRKAGNTIYF

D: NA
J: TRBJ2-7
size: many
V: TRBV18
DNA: TGTGCCAGCTCACCACCCACTGAGAGCTCCTACGAGCAGTACTTC
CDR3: CASSPPTESSYEQYF

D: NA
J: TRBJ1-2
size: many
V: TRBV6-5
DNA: TGTGCCAGCAGCCCGGTGGACAGAATCTATGGCTACACCTTC
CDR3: CASSPVDRIYGYTF

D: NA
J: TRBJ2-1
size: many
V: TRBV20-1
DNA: TGCAGTGCTAGAGATTGGCCCACCCGGGATGAGCAGTTCTTC
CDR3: CSARDWPTRDEQFF

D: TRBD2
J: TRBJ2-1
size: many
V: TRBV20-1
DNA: TGCAGTGCTAGAGATCCCCCTAGCGGACTATACAATGAGCAGTTCTTC
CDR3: CSARDPPSGLYNEQFF